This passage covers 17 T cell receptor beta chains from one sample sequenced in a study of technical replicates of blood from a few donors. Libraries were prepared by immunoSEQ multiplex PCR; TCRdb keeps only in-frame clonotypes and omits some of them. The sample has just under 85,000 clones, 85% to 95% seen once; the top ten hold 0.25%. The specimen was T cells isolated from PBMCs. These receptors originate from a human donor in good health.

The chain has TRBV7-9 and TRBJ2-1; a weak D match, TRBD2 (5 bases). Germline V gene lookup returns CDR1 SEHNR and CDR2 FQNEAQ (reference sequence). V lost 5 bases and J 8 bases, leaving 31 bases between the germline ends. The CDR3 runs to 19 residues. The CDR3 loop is CASSPREPRILVGHYEQFF. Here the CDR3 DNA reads TGTGCCAGCAGCCCACGGGAACCCAGGATCTTGGTCGGGCACTATGAGCAGTTCTTC.

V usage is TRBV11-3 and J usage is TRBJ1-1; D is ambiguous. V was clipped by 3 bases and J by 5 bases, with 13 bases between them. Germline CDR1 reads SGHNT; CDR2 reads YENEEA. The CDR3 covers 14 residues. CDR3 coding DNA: TGTGCCAGCAGCTTTGGCACCCGGGGAACTGAAGCTTTCTTT. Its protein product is CASSFGTRGTEAFF.

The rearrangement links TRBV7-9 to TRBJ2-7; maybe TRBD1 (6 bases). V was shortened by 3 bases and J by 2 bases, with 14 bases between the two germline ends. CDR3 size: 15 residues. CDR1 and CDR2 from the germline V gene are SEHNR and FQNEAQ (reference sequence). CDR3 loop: CASSFSGTQAYEQYF. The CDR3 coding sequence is TGTGCCAGCAGCTTCTCCGGGACACAGGCCTACGAGCAGTACTTC.

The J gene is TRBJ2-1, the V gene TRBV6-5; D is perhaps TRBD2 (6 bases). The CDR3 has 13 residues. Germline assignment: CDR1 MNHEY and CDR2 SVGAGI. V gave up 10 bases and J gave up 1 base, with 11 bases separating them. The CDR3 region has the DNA TGTGCCACTGCCGGGACTTCCTACAATGAGCAGTTCTTC. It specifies CATAGTSYNEQFF.

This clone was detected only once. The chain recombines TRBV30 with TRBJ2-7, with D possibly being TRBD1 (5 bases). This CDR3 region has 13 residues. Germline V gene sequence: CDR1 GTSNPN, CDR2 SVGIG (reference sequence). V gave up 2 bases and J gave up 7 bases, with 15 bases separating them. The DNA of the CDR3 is TGTGCCTGGAGTTCTGTCCAGGGCTTAGAGCAGTACTTC. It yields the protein CAWSSVQGLEQYF.

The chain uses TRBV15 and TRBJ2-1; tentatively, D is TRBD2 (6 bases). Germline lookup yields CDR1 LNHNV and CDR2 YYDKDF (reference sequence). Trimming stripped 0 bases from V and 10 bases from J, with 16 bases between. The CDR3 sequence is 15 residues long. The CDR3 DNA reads TGTGCCACCAGCAGAGATCAACGGGGGTCGGGGGAGCAGTTCTTC. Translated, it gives CATSRDQRGSGEQFF.

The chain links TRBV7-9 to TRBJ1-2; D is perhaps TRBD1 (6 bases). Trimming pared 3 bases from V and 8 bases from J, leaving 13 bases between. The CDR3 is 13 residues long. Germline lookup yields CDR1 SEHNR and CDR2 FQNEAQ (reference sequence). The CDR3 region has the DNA TGTGCCAGCAGCTTCCGGGACATGGACGGCTACACCTTC. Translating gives CASSFRDMDGYTF.

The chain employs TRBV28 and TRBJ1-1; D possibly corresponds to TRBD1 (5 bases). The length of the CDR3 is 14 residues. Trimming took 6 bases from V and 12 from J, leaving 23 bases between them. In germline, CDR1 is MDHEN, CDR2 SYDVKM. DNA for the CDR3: TGTGCCAGCAGGATCCCGAGGGGAGGGGCTTGGACTTTCTTT. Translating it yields CASRIPRGGAWTFF.

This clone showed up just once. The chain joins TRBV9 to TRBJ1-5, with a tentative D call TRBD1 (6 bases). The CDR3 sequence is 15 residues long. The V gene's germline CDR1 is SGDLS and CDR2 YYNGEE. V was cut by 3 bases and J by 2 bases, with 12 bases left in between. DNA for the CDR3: TGTGCCAGCAGCGCGGGGGGGGGCCGCAATCAGCCCCAGCATTTT. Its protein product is CASSAGGGRNQPQHF.

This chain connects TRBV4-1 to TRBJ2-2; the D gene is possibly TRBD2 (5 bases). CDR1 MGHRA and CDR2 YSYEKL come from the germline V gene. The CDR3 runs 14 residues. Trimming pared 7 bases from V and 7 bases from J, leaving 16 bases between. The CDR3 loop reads CASTPSGGHGELFF. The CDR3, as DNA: TGCGCCAGCACCCCTTCCGGCGGGCACGGGGAGCTGTTTTTT.

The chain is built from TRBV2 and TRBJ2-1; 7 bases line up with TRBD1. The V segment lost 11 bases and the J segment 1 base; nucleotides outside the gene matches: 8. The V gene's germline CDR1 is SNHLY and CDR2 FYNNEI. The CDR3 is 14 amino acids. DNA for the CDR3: TGTGCCGGGACAGAGCCGAAATCCTACAATGAGCAGTTCTTC. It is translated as CAGTEPKSYNEQFF.

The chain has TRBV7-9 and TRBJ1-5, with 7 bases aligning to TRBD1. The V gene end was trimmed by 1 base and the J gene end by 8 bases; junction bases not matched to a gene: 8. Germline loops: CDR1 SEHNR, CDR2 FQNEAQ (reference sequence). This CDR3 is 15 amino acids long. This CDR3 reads CASSLDSQGWEPQHF. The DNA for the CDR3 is TGTGCCAGCAGCTTAGATTCACAGGGGTGGGAGCCCCAGCATTTT.

The CDR3 is CASSMGDVYNEQFF. Written as DNA, the CDR3 is TGTGCCAGTAGTATGGGAGACGTCTACAATGAGCAGTTCTTC. The V call is TRBV19, the J call TRBJ2-1, with D tentatively TRBD2 (5 bases). The V and J ends lost 3 bases and 3 bases respectively, with 9 bases between them. Germline values: CDR1 LNHDA, CDR2 SQIVND (reference sequence). This CDR3 is built from 14 residues.

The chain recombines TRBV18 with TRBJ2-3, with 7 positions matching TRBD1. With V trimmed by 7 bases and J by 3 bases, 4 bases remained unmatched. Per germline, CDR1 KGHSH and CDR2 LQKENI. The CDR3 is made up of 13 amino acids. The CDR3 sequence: CASLQGMTDTQYF. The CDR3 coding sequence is TGTGCCAGCTTACAGGGGATGACAGATACGCAGTATTTT.

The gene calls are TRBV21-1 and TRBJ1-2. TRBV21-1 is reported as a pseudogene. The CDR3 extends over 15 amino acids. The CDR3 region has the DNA TGTGCCAGCAGCAAAGGGCGGACGGGATACTATGGCTACACCTTC. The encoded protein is CASSKGRTGYYGYTF.

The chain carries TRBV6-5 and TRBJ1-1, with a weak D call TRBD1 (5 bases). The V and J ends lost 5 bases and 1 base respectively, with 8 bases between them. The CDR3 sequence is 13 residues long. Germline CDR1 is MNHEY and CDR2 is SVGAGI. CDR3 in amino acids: CASSIQENTEAFF. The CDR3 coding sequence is TGTGCCAGCAGTATACAGGAGAACACTGAAGCTTTCTTT.

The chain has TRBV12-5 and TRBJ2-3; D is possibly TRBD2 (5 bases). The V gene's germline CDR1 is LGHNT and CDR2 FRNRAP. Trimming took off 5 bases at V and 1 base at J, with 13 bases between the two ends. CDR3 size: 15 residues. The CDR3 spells CASGQDRRGTDTQYF. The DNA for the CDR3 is TGTGCTAGTGGTCAAGATCGGCGGGGCACAGATACGCAGTATTTT.